This record concerns one T cell receptor beta chain sequence. The target antigen is unknown. These data are taken from a study of cytomegalovirus exposure and HLA in healthy donors. With 3 bases clipped from V and 4 bases from J, the junction kept 9 bases outside the gene matches. Per germline, CDR1 SGHTA and CDR2 FQGNSA. The CDR3 is 16 amino acids. Profiled with immunoSEQ multiplex PCR; TCRdb holds only in-frame clones, not every one. The sample carries more than 85,000 clones, almost 90% recorded once. Regarding the study as a whole: One later analysis, an examination of the 100 to 150 validation repertoires, found that first-cohort TCR clusters tended to co-occur in them. Reportedly, cytomegalovirus status was diagnosed with high sensitivity and specificity. Among TCR beta chains, those listed as cytomegalovirus-associated numbered some 160.

Sample: PBMCs. The rearrangement joins TRBV7-2 to TRBJ1-5; 7 bases agree with TRBD1. This TCR derives from a woman younger than 30 in good health and CMV-seronegative. CDR3 sequence: CASSLGAGTANQPQHF. As DNA, the CDR3 is TGTGCCAGCAGCTTGGGGGCCGGGACAGCTAATCAGCCCCAGCATTTT.